This entry is about one T cell receptor beta chain. The specificity of this receptor is unknown. It has no much larger one-base neighbor in the sample; base qualities were not kept. High-throughput TCR beta sequencing profiled peripheral blood CD8+ and CD4+ T cells from healthy donors, Susac syndrome patients and multiple sclerosis patients. The healthy donors served as controls matched for age and sex. Bulk CD8+ and CD4+ T cells were purified magnetically by negative isolation, whereas CD8+ TEMRA cells were enriched by FACS. Blood was collected in EDTA tubes and processed within 24 hours, with PBMCs isolated through density gradient centrifugation. PBMCs intended for TCR sequencing were cryopreserved in liquid nitrogen and thawed later in a water bath at 37 degrees C. Purity of sorted or isolated CD4+, CD8+ and CD8+ TEMRA cells was at least 90%. RNA was extracted with the RNeasy kit and about 0.45 to 1 ug was reverse transcribed using random hexamers. The immunoSEQ multiplex PCR assay, covering 54 Vbeta and 13 Jbeta segments, was used to amplify TCR beta CDR3 regions. PCR amplification bias was corrected using a synthetic template baseline for primer optimization and computational correction. The source study handled its data this way. Reads were assigned to V, D and J genes according to IMGT and analyzed in immunoSEQ Analyzer, with only productive sequences retained. To calculate clonality, Shannon entropy was normalized by log2 of the number of productive unique sequences and then subtracted from one. Public and private clones were assessed among the 100 most prevalent clones of each patient and control. A clone was defined as Susac-specific if it was absent from the healthy and MS cohorts, from 1052 published viral clones and from other ImmuneACCESS disease sequences. TCRdb reanalyzed the raw reads on its own, using fastp at Q25 for trimming and MiXCR for clone calling, and kept in-frame beta chains. Here each entry gathers all rows of one CDR3 protein and keeps the most common genes and DNA. The V and J calls and clone size come from TCRdb's table, not from the authors' own analysis. The sample contains 150,000 to 200,000 distinct CDR3 sequences, approximately 94% of them found a single time. Around 0.1% of the sample goes to the ten largest clones.

This entry comes from a study of CD8 T cells in Susac syndrome (dated by TCRdb to 2018 to 2020). As for the study more broadly: Whether CD8+ T cell activation and differentiation in Susac syndrome was antigen driven was tested using repertoire sequencing. What the research found in general, with its limitations: The study acknowledged that relatively few individuals were included in the TCR sequencing and HLA analysis.

Taken from cysteine to phenylalanine, the CDR3 has 13 residues. Only the CDR3 portion is preserved as DNA: 39 bases, with reading frame beginning at the first base. Germline trimming amounts to 3 bases on V and 6 bases on J, with 1 as the count of junction bases outside the gene matches. The CDR1 and CDR2 encoded by the germline V gene are SGHTA and FQGNSA. The receptor was isolated from a human donor in good health. Recombination linked TRBV7-2 to TRBJ1-5, and 8 bases in between align with TRBD1. The sample taken for sequencing was CD4+ T cells from PBMCs. The sequenced DNA is TGTGCCAGCAGCTTGGACAGGGTTCAGCCCCAGCATTTT. The resulting protein is CASSLDRVQPQHF.